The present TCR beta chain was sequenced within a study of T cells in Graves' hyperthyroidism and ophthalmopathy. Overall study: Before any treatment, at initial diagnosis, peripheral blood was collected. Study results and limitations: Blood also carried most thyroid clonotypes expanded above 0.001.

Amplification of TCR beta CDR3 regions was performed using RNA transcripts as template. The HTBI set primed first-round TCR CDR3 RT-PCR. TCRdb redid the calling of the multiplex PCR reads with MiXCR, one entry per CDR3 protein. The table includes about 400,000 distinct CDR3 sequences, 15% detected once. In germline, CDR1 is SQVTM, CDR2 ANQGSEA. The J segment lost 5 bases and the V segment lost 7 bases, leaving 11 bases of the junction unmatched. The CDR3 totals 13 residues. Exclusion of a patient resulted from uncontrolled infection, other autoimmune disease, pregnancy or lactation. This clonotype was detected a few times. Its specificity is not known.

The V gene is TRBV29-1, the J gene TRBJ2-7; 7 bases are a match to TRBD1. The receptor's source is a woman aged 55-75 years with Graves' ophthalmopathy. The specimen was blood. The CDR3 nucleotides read TGCAGCGCTGGACAGGCGCTACTAGACGAGCAGTACTTC. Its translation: CSAGQALLDEQYF.